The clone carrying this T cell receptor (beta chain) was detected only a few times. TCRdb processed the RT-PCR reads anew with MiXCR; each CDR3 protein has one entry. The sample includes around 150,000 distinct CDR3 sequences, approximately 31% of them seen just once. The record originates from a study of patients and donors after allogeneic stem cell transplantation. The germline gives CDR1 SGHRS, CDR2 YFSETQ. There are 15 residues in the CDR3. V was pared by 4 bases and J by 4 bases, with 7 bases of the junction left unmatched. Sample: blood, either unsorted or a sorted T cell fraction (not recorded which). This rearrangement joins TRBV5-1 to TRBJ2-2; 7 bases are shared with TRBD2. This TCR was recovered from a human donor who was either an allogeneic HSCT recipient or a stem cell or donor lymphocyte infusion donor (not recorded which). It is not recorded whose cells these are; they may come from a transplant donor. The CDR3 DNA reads TGCGCCAGCAGCCTTAGTAGCGGGCCCACCGGGGAGCTGTTTTTT. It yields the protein CASSLSSGPTGELFF.